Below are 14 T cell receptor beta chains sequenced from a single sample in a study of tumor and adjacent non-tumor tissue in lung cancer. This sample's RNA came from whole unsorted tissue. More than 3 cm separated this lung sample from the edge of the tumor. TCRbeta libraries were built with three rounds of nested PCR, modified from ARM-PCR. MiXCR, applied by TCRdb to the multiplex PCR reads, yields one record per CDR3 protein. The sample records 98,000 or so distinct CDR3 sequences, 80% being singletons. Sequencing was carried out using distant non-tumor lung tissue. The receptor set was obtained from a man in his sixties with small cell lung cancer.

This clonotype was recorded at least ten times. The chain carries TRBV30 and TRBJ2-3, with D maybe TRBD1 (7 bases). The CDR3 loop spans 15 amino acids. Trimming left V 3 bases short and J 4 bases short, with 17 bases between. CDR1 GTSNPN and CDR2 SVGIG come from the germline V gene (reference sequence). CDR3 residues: CAWSLGGGSSDTQYF. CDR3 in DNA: TGTGCCTGGAGCCTTGGAGGGGGCTCTTCAGATACGCAGTATTTT. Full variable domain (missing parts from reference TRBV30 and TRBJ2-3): SQTIHQWPATLVQPVGSPLSLECTVEGTSNPNLYWYRQAAGRGLQLLFYSVGIGQISSEVPQNLSASRPQDRQFILSSKKLLLSDSGFYLCAWSLGGGSSDTQYFGPGTRLTVL.

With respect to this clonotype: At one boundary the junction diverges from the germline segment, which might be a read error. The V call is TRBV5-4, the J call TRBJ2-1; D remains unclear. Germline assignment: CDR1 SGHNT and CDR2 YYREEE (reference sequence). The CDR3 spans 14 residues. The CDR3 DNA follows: TGTGCCGGCAGCCACTGTAACTCCTACAATGAGCAGTTCTTC. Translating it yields CAGSHCNSYNEQFF. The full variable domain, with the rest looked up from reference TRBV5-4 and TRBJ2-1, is ETGVTQSPTHLIKTRGQQVTLRCSSQSGHNTVSWYQQALGQGPQFIFQYYREEENGRGNFPPRFSGLQFPNYSSELNVNALELDDSALYLCAGSHCNSYNEQFFGPGTRLTVL.

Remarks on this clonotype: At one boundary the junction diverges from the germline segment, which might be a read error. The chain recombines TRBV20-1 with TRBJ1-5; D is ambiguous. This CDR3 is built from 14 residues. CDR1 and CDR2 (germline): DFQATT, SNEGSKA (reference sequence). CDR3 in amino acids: CSAKTAGVDQPRHF. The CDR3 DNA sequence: TGTAGTGCGAAGACGGCGGGTGTAGATCAGCCCCGGCATTTT.

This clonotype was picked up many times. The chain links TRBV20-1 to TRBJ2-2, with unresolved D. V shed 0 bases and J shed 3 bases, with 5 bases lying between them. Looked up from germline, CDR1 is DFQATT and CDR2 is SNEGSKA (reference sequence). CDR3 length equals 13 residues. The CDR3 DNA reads TGCAGTGCTAGAGATAGCCACACCGGGGAGCTGTTTTTT. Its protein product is CSARDSHTGELFF.

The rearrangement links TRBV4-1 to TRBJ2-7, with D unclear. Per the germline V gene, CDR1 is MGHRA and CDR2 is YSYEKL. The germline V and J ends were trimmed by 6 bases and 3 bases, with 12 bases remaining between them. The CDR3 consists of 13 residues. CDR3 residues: CASSFESHYEQYF. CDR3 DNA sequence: TGCGCCAGCAGTTTCGAAAGTCACTACGAGCAGTACTTC.

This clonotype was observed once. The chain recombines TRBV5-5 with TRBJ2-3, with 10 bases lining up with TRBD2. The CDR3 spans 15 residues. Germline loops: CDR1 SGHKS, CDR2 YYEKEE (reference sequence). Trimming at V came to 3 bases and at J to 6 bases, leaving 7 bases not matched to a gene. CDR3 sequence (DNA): TGTGCCAGCAGCTCCTCTAGCGGGAGCCCTGATACGCAGTATTTT. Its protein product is CASSSSSGSPDTQYF.

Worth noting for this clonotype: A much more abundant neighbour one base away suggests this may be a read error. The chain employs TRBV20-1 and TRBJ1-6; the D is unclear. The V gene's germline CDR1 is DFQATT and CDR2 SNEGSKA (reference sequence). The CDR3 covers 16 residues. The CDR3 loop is CGARDYRLAHNSPLHF. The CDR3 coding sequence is TGCGGTGCTAGAGATTACCGCCTCGCCCATAATTCACCCCTCCACTTT.

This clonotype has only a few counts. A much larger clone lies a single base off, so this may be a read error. Here the CDR3 DNA reads TGTGCCACCAGTGAAACGGGATGGTTAGATGAGCAGTTCTTC. Its translation: CATSETGWLDEQFF. The chain combines TRBV24-1 with TRBJ2-1, with a weak D call TRBD2 (5 bases). The CDR3 runs to 14 residues. Trimming shortened V by 4 bases and J by 8 bases, and 14 bases separated the two germline ends. Germline CDR1 is KGHDR and CDR2 is SFDVKD.

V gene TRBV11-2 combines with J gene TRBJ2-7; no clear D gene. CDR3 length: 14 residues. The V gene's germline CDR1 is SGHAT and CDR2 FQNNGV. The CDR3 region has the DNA TGTACCTGCAGCTCAGAAGTCGGAGTCTACGAGCAGTACTTC. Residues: CTCSSEVGVYEQYF.

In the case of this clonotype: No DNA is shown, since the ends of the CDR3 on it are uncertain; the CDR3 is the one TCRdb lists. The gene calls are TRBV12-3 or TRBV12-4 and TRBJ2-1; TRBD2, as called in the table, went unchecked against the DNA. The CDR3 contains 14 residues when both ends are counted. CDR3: CASILAGSANEQFF.

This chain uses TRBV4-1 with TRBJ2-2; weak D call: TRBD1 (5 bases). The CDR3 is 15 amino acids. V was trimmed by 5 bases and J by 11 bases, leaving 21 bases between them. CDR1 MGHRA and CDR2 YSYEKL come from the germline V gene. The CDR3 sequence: CASSSSGAYTSELFF. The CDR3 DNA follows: TGCGCCAGCAGCAGCAGTGGGGCCTATACCAGTGAGCTGTTTTTT.

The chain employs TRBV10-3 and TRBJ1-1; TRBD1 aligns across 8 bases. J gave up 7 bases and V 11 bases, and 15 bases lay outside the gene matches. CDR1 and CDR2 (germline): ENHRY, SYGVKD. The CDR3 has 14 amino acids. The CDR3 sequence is CAVTKTGDLGEAFF. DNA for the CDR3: TGTGCCGTCACCAAGACAGGGGATCTGGGTGAAGCTTTCTTT.

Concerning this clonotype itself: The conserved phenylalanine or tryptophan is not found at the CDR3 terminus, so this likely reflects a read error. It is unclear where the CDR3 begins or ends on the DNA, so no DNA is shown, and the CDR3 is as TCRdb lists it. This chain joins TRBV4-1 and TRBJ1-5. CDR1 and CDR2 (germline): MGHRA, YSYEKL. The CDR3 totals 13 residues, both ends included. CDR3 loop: CARSQGMSQPQRS.

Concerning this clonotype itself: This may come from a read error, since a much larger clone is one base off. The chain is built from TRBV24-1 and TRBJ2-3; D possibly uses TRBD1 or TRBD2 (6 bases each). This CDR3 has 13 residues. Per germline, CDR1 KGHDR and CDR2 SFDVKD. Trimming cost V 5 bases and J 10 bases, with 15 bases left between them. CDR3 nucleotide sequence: TGTGCCACCAGTGTTAGCGTAGGGGGGCCGCAGTATTTT. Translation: CATSVSVGGPQYF.